What follows are 13 T cell receptor beta chains derived from one specimen sequenced in a study of regulatory T cells in long-lasting Graves disease. iRepertoire HTBI primers and Arm-PCR of CDR3 regions built TCR beta libraries. TCRdb ran MiXCR on the multiplex PCR reads and lists one entry per CDR3 protein. The sample lists around 250,000 distinct CDR3 sequences; 15% to 20% were seen once. Time point: newly diagnosed GD, antithyroid drugs for less than 3 months. The authors made the TCR library using RNA they extracted from PBMCs. The sample was also reused in another study, on T cells in Graves' hyperthyroidism and ophthalmopathy.

Sequencing was performed on peripheral blood mononuclear cells (PBMCs), taken at new diagnosis, from a patient treated with antithyroid drugs. The receptor set was obtained from a woman aged 25 to 45 with Graves disease.

This clonotype was seen at least ten times. This sequence joins TRBV6-1 and TRBJ2-1, with 10 bases aligning to TRBD2. CDR1 is MNHNS, CDR2 SASEGT, per germline. This CDR3 spans 17 amino acids. After removal of 7 bases from V and 2 bases from J, the junction contained 11 bases not matched to a gene. As DNA, the CDR3 is TGTGCCAGCACCTTCCTAGCGGGGGATGCCCCCTACAATGAGCAGTTCTTC. This gives the protein CASTFLAGDAPYNEQFF.

In regard to this clonotype: A clone one base away is much larger, so this may be a read error. The CDR3 end shows no conserved phenylalanine or tryptophan, and so a read error is likely. The V gene is TRBV3-1, the J gene TRBJ1-2; maybe TRBD1 (6 bases). Deletions cut 4 bases from V and 7 bases from J, with 13 bases between. Germline V gene data show CDR1 as LGHDT and CDR2 as YNNKEL (reference sequence). The CDR3 has 13 residues. Here the CDR3 reads CASSPPVGAGYTL. The CDR3 DNA reads TGTGCCAGCAGCCCACCCGTGGGGGCTGGCTACACCCTC.

This clonotype was detected ten times or more. The chain couples TRBV12-3 or TRBV12-4 to TRBJ2-1; D could derive from TRBD1 or TRBD2 (6 bases each). Trimming stripped 8 bases from V and 7 bases from J, with 24 bases between. The CDR3 is 16 residues long. In DNA, the CDR3 is TGTGCCAGCTCCCGTGGGGGGCAGGGACCCTTGAATGAGCAGTTCTTC. Its protein is CASSRGGQGPLNEQFF.

This clonotype was detected ten times or more. The V and J genes are TRBV5-1 and TRBJ1-4; D might be TRBD1 (5 bases). The germline V and J ends were trimmed by 5 bases and 2 bases, with 13 bases remaining between them. In germline, CDR1 is SGHRS, CDR2 YFSETQ. CDR3 size: 15 residues. CDR3 DNA sequence: TGCGCCAGCAGTCAGGAGGGGCCGACTAATGAAAAACTGTTTTTT. Protein: CASSQEGPTNEKLFF.

This clonotype was detected ten times or more. The chain combines TRBV6-5 with TRBJ2-1; D might be TRBD1 (6 bases). V was clipped by 4 bases and J by 5 bases, with 18 bases between them. Germline CDR1 is MNHEY and CDR2 is SVGAGI. The CDR3 totals 16 residues. The CDR3: CASSSPDRTSHNEQFF. The CDR3 nucleotides read TGTGCCAGCAGTTCCCCCGACAGGACGTCTCACAATGAGCAGTTCTTC.

The chain links TRBV20-1 to TRBJ2-3; 11 nucleotides match TRBD2. The ends lost 0 bases at V and 2 bases at J; junction bases unmatched: 4. In germline, CDR1 is DFQATT, CDR2 SNEGSKA (reference sequence). This CDR3 spans 16 amino acids. Written as DNA, the CDR3 is TGCAGTGCTAGAGACTCTAGCGGGGGGCTCACAGATACGCAGTATTTT. Translated: CSARDSSGGLTDTQYF.

This clonotype came up many times. The rearrangement links TRBV20-1 to TRBJ1-1; D is undetermined. The V gene lost 0 bases and the J gene lost 1 base, with 12 bases spanning the gap. The germline V gene encodes CDR1 DFQATT and CDR2 SNEGSKA (reference sequence). This CDR3 is built from 15 residues. The CDR3 here is CSARDVWIGNTEAFF. The CDR3 region has the DNA TGCAGTGCTAGAGATGTATGGATCGGGAACACTGAAGCTTTCTTT.

Only a few counts were recorded for this clonotype. The chain joins TRBV12-3 or TRBV12-4 to TRBJ2-5, with a weak D call TRBD2 (5 bases). Deletions cut 2 bases from V and 5 bases from J, with 9 bases between. The CDR3 consists of 13 residues. CDR3 sequence reads: CASSLSRRETQYF. CDR3 sequence (DNA): TGTGCCAGCAGTTTATCCAGGAGGGAGACCCAGTACTTC.

Ten or more counts support this clonotype. The genes are TRBV5-1 and TRBJ1-4; D not certain. Per the germline V gene, CDR1 is SGHRS and CDR2 is YFSETQ. The germline V and J ends were trimmed by 0 bases and 8 bases, with 11 bases remaining between them. This CDR3 comprises 14 residues. CDR3 sequence reads: CASSLGGQGEKLFF. The CDR3, as DNA: TGCGCCAGCAGCTTGGGAGGGCAAGGGGAAAAACTGTTTTTT.

This clonotype was seen ten or more times. The CDR3 nucleotides read TGCAGTGCAACTCTGGGGGAGACCCAGTACTTC. As protein: CSATLGETQYF. The gene calls are TRBV20-1 and TRBJ2-5; no clear D gene. Deletions cut 6 bases from V and 5 bases from J, with 10 bases between. Per germline, CDR1 DFQATT and CDR2 SNEGSKA (reference sequence). This CDR3 region has 11 residues.

This clonotype was found many times. The genes are TRBV12-3 or TRBV12-4 and TRBJ2-2; D remains unclear. V lost 6 bases and J 5 bases, leaving 19 bases between the germline ends. The CDR3 spans 16 residues. The CDR3 here is CASRPRRSGVTGELFF. In DNA form, the CDR3 reads TGTGCCAGCAGACCCCGGCGTTCTGGGGTGACCGGGGAGCTGTTTTTT.

In this sample, this clonotype turned up many times. The chain is built from TRBV7-9 and TRBJ1-1; D possibly corresponds to TRBD1 (6 bases). CDR3 length equals 14 residues. Trimming shortened V by 2 bases and J by 4 bases, and 11 bases separated the two germline ends. The V gene's germline CDR1 is SEHNR and CDR2 FQNEAQ (reference sequence). CDR3 in DNA: TGTGCCAGCAGCTTAAGCAGGGGTAGCACTGAAGCTTTCTTT. The encoded protein is CASSLSRGSTEAFF.

The chain joins TRBV9 to TRBJ2-7; tentatively, D is TRBD2 (6 bases). Per the germline V gene, CDR1 is SGDLS and CDR2 is YYNGEE. This CDR3 has 15 amino acids. V gave up 4 bases and J gave up 5 bases, with 19 bases separating them. The CDR3 DNA reads TGTGCCAGCAGCCCGCGGAGGGCGGATCCTCACGAGCAGTACTTC. Protein sequence: CASSPRRADPHEQYF.